This record covers a single T cell receptor (beta chain). Its antigen is as yet unknown. The data originate from a study of CD8+ T cells in alopecia areata. Across the study: Scalp area affected, as a percentage, set the severity score of treated patients. Study-level findings and limits: Lesional tissue from the scalp (especially in alopecia totalis/universalis) showed higher clonality than normal scalp. Possibly because of HLA-related factors, TCR sharing was less clear across patients than in mice. Scalp clonality decreased significantly with tofacitinib, and so did expanded CD8+ clones among the top 100.

Treatment specified: oral pan-JAK inhibitor, 5-10 mg twice daily. The sequencing template was cDNA reverse transcribed from extracted RNA. Sequenced by immunoSEQ multiplex PCR; TCRdb stores in-frame clones only, minus some. The table has around 270,000 clones, roughly 60% seen once. From germline, CDR1 is SGHDN and CDR2 FVKESK. The CDR3 sequence is 15 residues long. V lost 5 bases and J lost 3, with 17 bases in between. Source: CD4+ T cells sorted from blood, taken at week 24, from a patient treated with tofacitinib. The sequence was obtained from a human donor with alopecia areata. The V and J genes are TRBV14 and TRBJ2-7; the D gene is possibly TRBD2 (6 bases). The CDR3 nucleotides read TGTGCCAGCAGCTCCGGGACTTTTCTCCGCTACGAGCAGTACTTC. Translation: CASSSGTFLRYEQYF.